This entry is about one T cell receptor (beta chain). Its target is unknown. The data derive from a study of shared clonotypes between healthy human individuals. Overall study: Three plates each covered CD4 naive and memory; CD8 naive two, CD8 memory one.

The V end was cut by 0 bases, the J end by 4 bases, with 6 bases between. The CDR3 length is 13 residues. The germline gives CDR1 SGHAT, CDR2 FQNNGV. In the authors' workflow: ImmunoSEQ junction-only sequences lacked quality scores, so their filtering differed. Assay used: immunoSEQ multiplex PCR; TCRdb lists only in-frame clones, some missing. The V and J calls and the clone size are those of that table, but D and trimming were determined from the DNA. Of 150,000 to 200,000 clones listed, 85% to 95% were seen once; the top ten hold more than 0.065%. Findings and limits, study-wide: Some clonotypes were shared by all four sorted-subset donors, while others were not shared. The non-shared ones had lower generation probabilities than the shared ones.

Source material: naive CD4+ T cells sorted from blood. As for subset: CD45RA+ positively selected. The chain employs TRBV11-2 and TRBJ1-2, with a possible D match to TRBD1 (5 bases). The receptor comes from a woman under 40 in good health. The CDR3 DNA reads as TGTGCCAGCAGCTTAGAGGGGGTCTATGGCTACACCTTC. Protein product: CASSLEGVYGYTF. The full variable domain, rest sourced from reference TRBV11-2 and TRBJ1-2, is EAGVAQSPRYKIIEKRQSVAFWCNPISGHATLYWYQQILGQGPKLLIQFQNNGVVDDSQLPKDRFSAERLKGVDSTLKIQPAKLEDSAVYLCASSLEGVYGYTFGSGTRLTVV.